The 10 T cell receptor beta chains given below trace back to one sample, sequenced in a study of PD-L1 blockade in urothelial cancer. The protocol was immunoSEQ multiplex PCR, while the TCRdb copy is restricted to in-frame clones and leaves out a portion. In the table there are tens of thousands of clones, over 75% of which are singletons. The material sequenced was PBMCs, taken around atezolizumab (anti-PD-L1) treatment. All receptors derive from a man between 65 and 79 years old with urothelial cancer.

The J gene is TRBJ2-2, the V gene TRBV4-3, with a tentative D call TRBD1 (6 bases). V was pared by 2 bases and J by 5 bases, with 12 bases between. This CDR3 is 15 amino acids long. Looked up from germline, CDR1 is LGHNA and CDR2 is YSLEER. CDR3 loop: CASSQNRVGTGELFF. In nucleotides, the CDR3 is TGCGCCAGCAGCCAAAACAGGGTCGGGACCGGGGAGCTGTTTTTT.

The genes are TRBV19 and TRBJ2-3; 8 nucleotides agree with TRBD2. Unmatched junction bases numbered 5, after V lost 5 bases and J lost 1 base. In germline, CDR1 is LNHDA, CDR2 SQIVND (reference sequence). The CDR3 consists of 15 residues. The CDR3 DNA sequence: TGTGCCAGTAGTTATCCAGCGGGGGGCACAGATACGCAGTATTTT. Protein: CASSYPAGGTDTQYF.

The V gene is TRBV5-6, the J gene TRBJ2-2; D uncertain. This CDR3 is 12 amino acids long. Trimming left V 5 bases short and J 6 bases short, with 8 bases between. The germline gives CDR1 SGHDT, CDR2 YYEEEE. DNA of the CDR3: TGTGCCAGCAGGGCCGACTCCGGGGAGCTGTTTTTT. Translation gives CASRADSGELFF.

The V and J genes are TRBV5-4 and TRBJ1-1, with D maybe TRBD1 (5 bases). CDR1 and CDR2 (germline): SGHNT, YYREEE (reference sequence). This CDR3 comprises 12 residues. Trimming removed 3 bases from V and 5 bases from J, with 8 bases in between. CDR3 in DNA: TGTGCCAGCAGCTCACAGGCTACTGAAGCTTTCTTT. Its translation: CASSSQATEAFF.

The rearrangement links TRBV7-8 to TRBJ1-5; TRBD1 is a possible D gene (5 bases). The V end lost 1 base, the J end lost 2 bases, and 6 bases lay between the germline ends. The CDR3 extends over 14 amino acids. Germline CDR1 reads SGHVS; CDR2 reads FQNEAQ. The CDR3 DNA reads TGTGCCAGCAGCTTAGGCAGGGGCAATCAGCCCCAGCATTTT. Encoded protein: CASSLGRGNQPQHF.

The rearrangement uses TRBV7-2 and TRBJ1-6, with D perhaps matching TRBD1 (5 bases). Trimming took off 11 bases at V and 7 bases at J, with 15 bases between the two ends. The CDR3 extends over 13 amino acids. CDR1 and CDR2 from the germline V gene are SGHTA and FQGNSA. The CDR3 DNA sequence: TGTGCCGCTGCCAGGGCGCAAAATTCACCCCTCCACTTT. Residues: CAAARAQNSPLHF.

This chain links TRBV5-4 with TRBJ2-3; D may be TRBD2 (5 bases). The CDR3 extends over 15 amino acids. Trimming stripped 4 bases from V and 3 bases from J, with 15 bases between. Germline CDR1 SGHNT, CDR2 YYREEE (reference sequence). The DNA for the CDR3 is TGTGCCAGCAGCCCGGTTGAGGGAGTTACAGATACGCAGTATTTT. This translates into CASSPVEGVTDTQYF.

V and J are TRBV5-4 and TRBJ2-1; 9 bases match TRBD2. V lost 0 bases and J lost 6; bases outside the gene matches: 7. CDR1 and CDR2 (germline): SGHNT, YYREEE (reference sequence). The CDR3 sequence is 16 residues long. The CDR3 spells CASSLARSGRINEQFF. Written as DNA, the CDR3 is TGTGCCAGCAGCTTGGCCAGAAGCGGGAGGATCAATGAGCAGTTCTTC. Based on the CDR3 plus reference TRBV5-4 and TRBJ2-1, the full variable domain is ETGVTQSPTHLIKTRGQQVTLRCSSQSGHNTVSWYQQALGQGPQFIFQYYREEENGRGNFPPRFSGLQFPNYSSELNVNALELDDSALYLCASSLARSGRINEQFFGPGTRLTVL.

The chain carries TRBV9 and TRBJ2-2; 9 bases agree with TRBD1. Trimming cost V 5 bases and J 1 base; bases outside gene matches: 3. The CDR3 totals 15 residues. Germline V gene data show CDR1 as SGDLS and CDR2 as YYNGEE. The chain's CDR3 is CASRRGQGNTGELFF. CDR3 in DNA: TGTGCCAGCAGGCGGGGACAGGGGAACACCGGGGAGCTGTTTTTT.

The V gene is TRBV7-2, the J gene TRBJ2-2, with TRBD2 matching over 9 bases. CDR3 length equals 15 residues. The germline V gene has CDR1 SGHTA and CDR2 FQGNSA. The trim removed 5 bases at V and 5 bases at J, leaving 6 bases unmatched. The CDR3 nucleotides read TGTGCCAGCAGCCAAAGCGGGAGGAGAACCGGGGAGCTGTTTTTT. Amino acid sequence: CASSQSGRRTGELFF.